This T cell receptor beta chain came from a study of shared clonotypes between healthy human individuals (dated by TCRdb to the early 2020s). Describing the broader study: The cohort included three men and two women between 18 and 49 years of age. The study deeply sequenced blood TCR repertoires of five healthy adults to estimate repertoire size and the extent of clonotype sharing between individuals. To increase sequencing depth and limit assay-specific biases, different laboratories used diverse techniques to prepare libraries and sequence TCR repertoires. Per donor, leukapheresis produced somewhere between about 0.9 and 9.5 billion PBMCs.

The donors were healthy, HIV-negative adults with no recently reported acute infections or vaccinations. All donors were Caucasian adults living in Nashville, Tennessee, USA. For unsorted samples, 75 million to 90 million PBMCs were counted and genomic DNA was extracted with the QIAamp DNA Blood Mini kit. Blood was collected by leukapheresis, and PBMCs were isolated by Ficoll-Histopaque density gradient centrifugation and then cryopreserved in liquid nitrogen vapor phase. On this clone: Its antigen target is currently unknown. Base quality data are lacking; no much larger clone is found one base away.

Using the deep immunoSEQ assay, multiplex PCR amplified TCR CDR3 regions from genomic DNA. Genomic DNA extracted from each cell subset was distributed evenly over all wells of several immunoSEQ 96-well plates, and each plate served as one replicate. For unsorted PBMC, each replicate PCR was loaded with roughly 270 ng genomic DNA, equivalent to tens of thousands of T cell genomes. Genomic DNA from unsorted PBMC was sequenced over ten immunoSEQ deep assay plates. Purified libraries were quantified with a Qubit 3.0 fluorometer, sized on a Bioanalyzer 2100, and re-quantified with the KAPA Library Quantification kit. Every immunoSEQ 96-well plate was sequenced on a dedicated single-read 150-cycle Illumina NextSeq 550 flow cell. As for the authors' bioinformatics: The immunoSEQ output contained only junctional sequences without quality scores, so filtering could not match that applied to full-length reads. To assign V/J genes and CDR3, sequences were annotated using PyIR, a Python wrapper for IgBLAST v1.9, with IMGT germline references. Reads with weak V/J assignments (E-value above 1e-6), missing CDR3, stop codons, out-of-frame junctions, or ambiguous translated residues were removed. V3J clonotypes were defined as sequences sharing an identical inferred V gene, J gene, and CDR3 amino acid sequence. The percentage overlap between two repertoires was calculated by dividing the number of shared unique clonotypes by the size of the smaller repertoire. Repertoire richness was assessed with RTK rarefaction, the Chao1 estimator, and Recon v2.1 estimates of unobserved clonotypes. This is the immuneACCESS table as TCRdb keeps it, with only in-frame sequences that have V and J called. A part of the clones is gone; compared with another copy, unresolved V genes explain less than half, and the rest is unexplained. V and J calls and clone size follow that table, whereas D and trimming were derived from the DNA. This sample lists 450,000 to 500,000 clones; about 78% were detected once. The top ten hold 12% of the sample.

The cysteine opens and the phenylalanine closes a CDR3 of 16 amino acids. CDR3 DNA is the only sequence kept; it has 48 bases, read in frame from the first base. V is trimmed back by 2 bases and J by 8 bases, and the junction contains 14 bases that no gene match accounts for. The study at large found these results: The genetic and exposure-history diversity represented was limited by the small number of donors. Pairwise subsampling led to the expectation that sequencing depth would affect the degree of clonotype sharing among donors. Sampling was restricted to blood, and TCR repertoires in tissues likely differ from the TCR repertoires found in blood.

The sample taken for sequencing was PBMCs. The sequence is built from TRBV6-7 and TRBJ1-2; TRBD1 lines up with 7 middle nucleotides. TRBV6-7 qualifies as an ORF whose function is uncertain. This sequence was found in a woman aged 40 to 50 in good health. Some clones in this sample may be carry-over from other donors' samples. For the CDR3, the sequence is CASSYETGNLARGYTF. The bases read TGTGCCAGCAGTTACGAGACAGGGAACTTAGCCCGGGGCTACACCTTC.